This paragraph reports one T cell receptor beta chain. Its antigen is unknown. The sample comes from a study of cytomegalovirus exposure and HLA in healthy donors. Study-level points and caveats: An analysis done earlier found most TCR beta V segments productive about 87% or about 30% of the time. It was reported that TCR beta sequences correctly inferred the HLA-A and HLA-B alleles for most subjects. The authors later found HLA-associated TCR beta chains more clonally expanded than equally common others. Analysis was carried out at a later point, and it linked a missense DCLRE1C variant to TCR beta V- and J-gene trimming.

This CDR3 contains 16 residues. Germline V lookup: CDR1 SGHRS, CDR2 YFSETQ. Trimming shortened V by 0 bases and J by 0 bases, and 10 bases separated the two germline ends. PCR involved 60 Vbeta and 13 Jbeta primers. Clones were read by immunoSEQ multiplex PCR, and TCRdb kept only the in-frame ones, dropping some. The data contain 150,000 to 200,000 clones, around three quarters of them singletons. The chain uses TRBV5-1 and TRBJ2-1; TRBD1 might be the D (5 bases). This clonotype was obtained from a woman between 40 and 50 years old in good health and CMV-seronegative. The sequenced sample was PBMCs. This CDR3 reads CASSLAVTASYNEQFF. CDR3 DNA sequence: TGCGCCAGCAGCTTGGCAGTGACAGCCTCCTACAATGAGCAGTTCTTC.